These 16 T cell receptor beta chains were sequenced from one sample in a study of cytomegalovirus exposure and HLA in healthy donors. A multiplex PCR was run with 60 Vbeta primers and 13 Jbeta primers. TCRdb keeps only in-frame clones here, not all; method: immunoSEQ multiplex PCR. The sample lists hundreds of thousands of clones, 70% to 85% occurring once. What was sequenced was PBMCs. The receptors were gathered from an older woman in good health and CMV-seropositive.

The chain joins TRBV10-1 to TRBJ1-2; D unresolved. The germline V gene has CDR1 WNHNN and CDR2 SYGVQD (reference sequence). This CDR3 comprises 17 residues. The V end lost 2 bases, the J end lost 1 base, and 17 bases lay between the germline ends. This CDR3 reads CASSEIGRADFNYGYTF. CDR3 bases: TGCGCCAGCAGTGAGATCGGGCGGGCGGATTTTAACTATGGCTACACCTTC.

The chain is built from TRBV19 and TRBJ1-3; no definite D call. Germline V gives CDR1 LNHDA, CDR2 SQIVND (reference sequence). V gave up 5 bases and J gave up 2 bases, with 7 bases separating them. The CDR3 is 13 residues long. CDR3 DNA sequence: TGTGCCAGTAGTTTAGTTACTGGAAACACCATATATTTT. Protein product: CASSLVTGNTIYF.

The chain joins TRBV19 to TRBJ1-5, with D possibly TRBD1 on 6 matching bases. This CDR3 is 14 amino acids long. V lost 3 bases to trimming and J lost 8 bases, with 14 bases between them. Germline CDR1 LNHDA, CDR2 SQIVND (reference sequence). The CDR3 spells CASSMNRVGEPQHF. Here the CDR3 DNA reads TGTGCCAGTAGTATGAACAGGGTGGGAGAGCCCCAGCATTTT.

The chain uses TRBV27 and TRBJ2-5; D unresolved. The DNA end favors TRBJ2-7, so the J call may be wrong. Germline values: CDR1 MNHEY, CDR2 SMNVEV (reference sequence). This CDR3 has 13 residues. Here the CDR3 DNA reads TGTGCCAGCAGTCCCACGCCCCAATACGAGCAGTACTTC. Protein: CASSPTPQYEQYF.

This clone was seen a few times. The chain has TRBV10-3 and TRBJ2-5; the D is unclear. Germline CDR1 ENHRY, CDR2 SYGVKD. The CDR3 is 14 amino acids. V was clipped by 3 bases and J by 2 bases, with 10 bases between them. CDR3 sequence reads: CAISEVNLQETQYF. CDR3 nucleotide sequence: TGTGCCATCAGTGAAGTCAACCTACAAGAGACCCAGTACTTC.

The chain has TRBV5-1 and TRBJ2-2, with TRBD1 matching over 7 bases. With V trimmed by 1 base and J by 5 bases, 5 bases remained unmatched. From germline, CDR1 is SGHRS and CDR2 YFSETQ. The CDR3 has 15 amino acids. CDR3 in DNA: TGCGCCAGCAGCTTGACAGGGGTTGGGACCGGGGAGCTGTTTTTT. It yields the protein CASSLTGVGTGELFF. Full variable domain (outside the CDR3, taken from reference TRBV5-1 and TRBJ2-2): KAGVTQTPRYLIKTRGQQVTLSCSPISGHRSVSWYQQTPGQGLQFLFEYFSETQRNKGNFPGRFSGRQFSNSRSEMNVSTLELGDSALYLCASSLTGVGTGELFFGEGSRLTVL.

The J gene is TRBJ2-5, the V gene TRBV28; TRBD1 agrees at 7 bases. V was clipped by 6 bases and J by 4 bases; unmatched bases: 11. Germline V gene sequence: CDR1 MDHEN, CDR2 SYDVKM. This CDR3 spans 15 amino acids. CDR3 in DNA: TGTGCCAGCAGCCCGTACAGGGGTGGAGGAGAGACCCAGTACTTC. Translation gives CASSPYRGGGETQYF.

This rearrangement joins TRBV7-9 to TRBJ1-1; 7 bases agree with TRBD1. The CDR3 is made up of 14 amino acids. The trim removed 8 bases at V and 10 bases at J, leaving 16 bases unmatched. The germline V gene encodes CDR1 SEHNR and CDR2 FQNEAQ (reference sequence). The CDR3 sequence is CASYRGTANSGAFF. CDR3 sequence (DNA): TGTGCCAGCTATAGGGGGACAGCCAACAGTGGAGCTTTCTTT.

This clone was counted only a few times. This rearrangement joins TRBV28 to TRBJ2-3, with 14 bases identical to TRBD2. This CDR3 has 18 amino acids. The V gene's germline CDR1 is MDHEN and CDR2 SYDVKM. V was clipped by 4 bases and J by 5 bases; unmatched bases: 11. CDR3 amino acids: CASSSPRRTSGRKDTQYF. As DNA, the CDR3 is TGTGCCAGCAGTTCCCCTAGGAGGACTAGCGGGAGGAAAGATACGCAGTATTTT.

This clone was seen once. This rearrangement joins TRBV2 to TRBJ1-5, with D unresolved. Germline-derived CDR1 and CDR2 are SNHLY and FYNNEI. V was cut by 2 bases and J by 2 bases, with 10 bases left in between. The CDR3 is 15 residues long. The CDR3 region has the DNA TGTGCCAGCAGTGAATCCCCAGAGGGCAATCAGCCCCAGCATTTT. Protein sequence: CASSESPEGNQPQHF.

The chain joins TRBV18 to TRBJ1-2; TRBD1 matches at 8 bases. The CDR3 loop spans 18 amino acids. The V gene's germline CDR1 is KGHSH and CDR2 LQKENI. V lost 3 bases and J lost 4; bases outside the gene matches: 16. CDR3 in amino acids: CASSPAVVQGASGYGYTF. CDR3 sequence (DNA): TGTGCCAGCTCACCTGCGGTCGTCCAGGGGGCGAGCGGCTATGGCTACACCTTC.

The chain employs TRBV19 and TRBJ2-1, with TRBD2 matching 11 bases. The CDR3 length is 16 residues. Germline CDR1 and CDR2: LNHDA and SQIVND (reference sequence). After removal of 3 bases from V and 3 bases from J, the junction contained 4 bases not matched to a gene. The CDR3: CASSIDGTSGYNEQFF. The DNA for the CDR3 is TGTGCCAGTAGTATCGACGGGACTAGCGGCTACAATGAGCAGTTCTTC.

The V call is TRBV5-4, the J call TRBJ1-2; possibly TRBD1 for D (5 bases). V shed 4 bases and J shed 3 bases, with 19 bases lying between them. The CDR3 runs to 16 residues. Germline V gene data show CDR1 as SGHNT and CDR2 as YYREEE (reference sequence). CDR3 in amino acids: CASSTEGAAQDYGYTF. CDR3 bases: TGTGCCAGCAGCACTGAAGGGGCGGCCCAGGACTATGGCTACACCTTC.

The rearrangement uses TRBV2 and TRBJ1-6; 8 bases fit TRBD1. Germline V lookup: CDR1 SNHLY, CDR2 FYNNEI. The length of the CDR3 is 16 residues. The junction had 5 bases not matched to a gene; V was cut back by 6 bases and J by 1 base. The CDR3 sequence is CASRAGGGSYNSPLHF. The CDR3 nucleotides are TGTGCCAGCAGAGCAGGGGGCGGTTCCTATAATTCACCCCTCCACTTT.

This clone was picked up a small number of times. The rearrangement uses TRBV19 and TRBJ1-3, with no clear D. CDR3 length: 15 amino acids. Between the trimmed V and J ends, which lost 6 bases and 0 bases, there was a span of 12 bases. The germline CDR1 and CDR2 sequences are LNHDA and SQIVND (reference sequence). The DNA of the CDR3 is TGTGCCAGTAGACCAGGCAGCTCCTCTGGAAACACCATATATTTT. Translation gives CASRPGSSSGNTIYF. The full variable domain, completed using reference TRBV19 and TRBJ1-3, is DGGITQSPKYLFRKEGQNVTLSCEQNLNHDAMYWYRQDPGQGLRLIYYSQIVNDFQKGDIAEGYSVSREKKESFPLTVTSAQKNPTAFYLCASRPGSSSGNTIYFGEGSWLTVV.

The CDR3 loop reads CASSFGLKARTGELFF. The DNA of the CDR3 is TGTGCCAGCAGTTTCGGGTTGAAGGCCCGGACCGGGGAGCTGTTTTTT. The rearrangement joins TRBV27 to TRBJ2-2; D remains unclear. This CDR3 has 16 amino acids. V lost 3 bases and J 5 bases, leaving 16 bases between the germline ends. CDR1 is MNHEY, CDR2 SMNVEV, per germline (reference sequence).